The sequence of this T cell receptor beta chain was determined in a study of blood T cell repertoires in COVID-19. Study at large: Donors in the United States, Italy and Spain gave samples during acute or convalescent COVID-19. PBMCs, B-cell-depleted T cells, or T cells were the source of the cDNA or gDNA that made up the material.

In the original processing: By means of reference gene primer amplification, nucleated cell counts were estimated. Clones were sequenced by immunoSEQ multiplex PCR, and TCRdb holds only the in-frame ones, with some missing. The V and J calls and the clone size are those of that table, but D and trimming were determined from the DNA. The repertoire holds just over 70,000 clones, with around 91% as singletons. V dropped 5 bases and J dropped 6; count of bases not matched to a gene: 14. This CDR3 comprises 16 residues. Germline CDR1 LNHDA, CDR2 SQIVND (reference sequence). The specimen was peripheral blood. This TCR came from a human donor in a cohort sampled during active COVID-19. The rearrangement links TRBV19 to TRBJ2-7; 9 bases are shared with TRBD1. The CDR3 DNA reads TGTGCCAGTAGTGCTTACCCGGACAGGGGATCCGGCGAGCAGTACTTC. It is translated as CASSAYPDRGSGEQYF.